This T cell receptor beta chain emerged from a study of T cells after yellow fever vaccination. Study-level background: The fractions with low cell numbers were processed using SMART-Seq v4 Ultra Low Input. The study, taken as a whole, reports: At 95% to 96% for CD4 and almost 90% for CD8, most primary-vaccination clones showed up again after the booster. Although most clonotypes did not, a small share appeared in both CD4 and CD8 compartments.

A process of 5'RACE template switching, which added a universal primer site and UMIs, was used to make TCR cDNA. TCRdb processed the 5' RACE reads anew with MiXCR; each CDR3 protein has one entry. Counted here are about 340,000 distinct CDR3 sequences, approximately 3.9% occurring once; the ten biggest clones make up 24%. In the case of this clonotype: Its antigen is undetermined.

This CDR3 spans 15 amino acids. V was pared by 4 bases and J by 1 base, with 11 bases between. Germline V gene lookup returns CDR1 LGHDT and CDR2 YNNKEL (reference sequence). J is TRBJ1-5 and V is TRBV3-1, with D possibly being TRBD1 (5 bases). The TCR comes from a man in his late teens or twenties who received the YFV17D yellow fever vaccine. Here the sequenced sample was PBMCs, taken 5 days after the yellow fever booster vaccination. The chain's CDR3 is CASSLNRDSNQPQHF. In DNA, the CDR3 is TGTGCCAGCAGCCTAAACCGGGACAGCAATCAGCCCCAGCATTTT.